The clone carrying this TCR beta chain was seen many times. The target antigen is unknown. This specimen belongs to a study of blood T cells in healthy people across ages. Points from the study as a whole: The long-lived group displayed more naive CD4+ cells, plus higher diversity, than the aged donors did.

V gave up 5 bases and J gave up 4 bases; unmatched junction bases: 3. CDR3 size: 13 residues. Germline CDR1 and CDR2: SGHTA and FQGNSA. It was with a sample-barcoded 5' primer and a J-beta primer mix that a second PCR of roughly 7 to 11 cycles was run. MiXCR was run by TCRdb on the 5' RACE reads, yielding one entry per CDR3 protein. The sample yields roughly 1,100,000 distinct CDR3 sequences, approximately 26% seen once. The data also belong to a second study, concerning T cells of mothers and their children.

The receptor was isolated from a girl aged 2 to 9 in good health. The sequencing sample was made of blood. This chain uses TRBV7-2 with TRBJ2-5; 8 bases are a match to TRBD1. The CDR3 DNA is TGTGCCAGCAGCGTCGACAGGGGAGAGACCCAGTACTTC. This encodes CASSVDRGETQYF.